Sequencing of this T cell receptor (beta chain) was carried out in a study of cytomegalovirus exposure and HLA in healthy donors. Remarks on this clone: Its matching antigen is unknown.

Study results and limitations: One later analysis reportedly identified an Asian-associated ancestry cluster that showed fewer N-insertions than the approximately 700-donor mean. TCR sequences were mostly rare, though some public TCRs occurred in many donors. An observed cluster of highly shared sequence variants was recorded as a likely sequencing artifact.

PCR was performed using 60 Vbeta and 13 Jbeta primers. Generated by immunoSEQ multiplex PCR, the TCRdb table keeps only in-frame clones and is missing some. The sample contains about 150,000 clones, 60% to 85% of which appear only once. Donors showed nominal health when sampled, although they likely had unrecorded immune exposures. Germline V lookup: CDR1 SEHNR, CDR2 FQNEAQ (reference sequence). V trimming: 5 bases; J trimming: 12 bases; junction bases outside the gene matches: 13. CDR3 length equals 15 residues. The rearrangement links TRBV7-9 to TRBJ2-1; 10 nucleotides line up with TRBD1. The sample comprised PBMCs. This sequence originates from a middle-aged man in good health and CMV-seropositive. CDR3 region: CASSPLGTGVKGQFF. The CDR3 coding sequence is TGTGCCAGCAGCCCCCTAGGGACAGGGGTGAAGGGGCAGTTCTTC.